The rows below give T cell receptor beta chains drawn from one sample of a study of blood T cell repertoires in COVID-19. Data came from immunoSEQ multiplex PCR; TCRdb stores just in-frame clones and leaves some out. The table records tens of thousands of clones, approximately 80% of them present only once. Sequencing was performed on peripheral blood. All receptors derive from a man between 65 and 85 years old with acute or convalescent COVID-19. Each CDR3 is given with its conserved first and last residue. A D gene is named only where the DNA matches it firmly. Rows give clone size only sometimes, using once, few, many, or a class for an expanded clone.

cdr3_nt cdr3_aa v_call clone_size j_call cdr3_length d_call
TGTGCCAGCAGCTTGACAGGGGCACTCACAGATACGCAGTATTTT CASSLTGALTDTQYF TRBV5-4 NA TRBJ2-3 15 TRBD1
TGTGCCAGTAGTATATCAACATACAACACCGGGGAGCTGTTTTTT CASSISTYNTGELFF TRBV19 NA TRBJ2-2 15 NA
TGTGCCAGCAGTTACTCCAGGCAGGGGGCAAGCATTCAGTACTTC CASSYSRQGASIQYF TRBV6-5 NA TRBJ2-4 15 TRBD1
TGTGCTAGTGGTTTGGGCCGAGTCAATGAGCAGTTCTTC CASGLGRVNEQFF TRBV12-5 few TRBJ2-1 13 NA
TGCGCCAGCAGCCAAGAGCAGGGGACCGGGGAGCTGTTTTTT CASSQEQGTGELFF TRBV4-1 NA TRBJ2-2 14 NA
TGTGCCAGCAGCGCGGGGAGGATGAACACTGAAGCTTTCTTT CASSAGRMNTEAFF TRBV7-3 NA TRBJ1-1 14 NA
TGCGCCAGCAGGGGCTCCACGAGCTCCTACGAGCAGTACTTC CASRGSTSSYEQYF TRBV5-1 NA TRBJ2-7 14 NA
TGCGCCAGCAGTGAGTTGAGAAACACCGGGGAGCTGTTTTTT CASSELRNTGELFF TRBV10-1 NA TRBJ2-2 14 NA
TGTGCCAGCAGAGCCCGGACAGATGAAGCTTTCTTT CASRARTDEAFF TRBV2 once TRBJ1-1 12 NA
TGTGCTAGTGGCCCATCTGGGCTCAGCAGTCCTGAAAAACTGTTTTTT CASGPSGLSSPEKLFF TRBV12-5 NA TRBJ1-4 16 NA
TGTGCCAGCAGCCACGGGGGGGGCAATCAGCCCCAGCATTTT CASSHGGGNQPQHF TRBV6-5 few TRBJ1-5 14 NA
TGTGCCATCAGTGAAGTAGGTATGGCTAGCGGGAGATACAATGAGCAGTTCTTC CAISEVGMASGRYNEQFF TRBV10-3 once TRBJ2-1 18 TRBD2
TGTGCCAGCAGTTACGTCCCGCGGGATCAGCCCCAGCATTTT CASSYVPRDQPQHF TRBV2 few TRBJ1-5 14 NA
TGTGCCAGCAGCTTGGGACTAGCTTCGGGCGAGCAGTACTTC CASSLGLASGEQYF TRBV5-4 NA TRBJ2-7 14 TRBD2
TGTGCCAGCAGCTTAATCGGCCGCGGAGGGGATCAGCCCCAGCATTTT CASSLIGRGGDQPQHF TRBV5-5 NA TRBJ1-5 16 NA
TGCGCCAGCAGCTGGGCCTCCTCCTACGAGCAGTACTTC CASSWASSYEQYF TRBV5-1 NA TRBJ2-7 13 NA
TGCGCCAGCAGCTTGTATGGACAGGGCTCGTACGAGCAGTACTTC CASSLYGQGSYEQYF TRBV5-1 NA TRBJ2-7 15 TRBD1
TGCAGTGCTAGTCAGGGGGCAGGTGCTTCACCCCTCCACTTT CSASQGAGASPLHF TRBV20-1 NA TRBJ1-6 14 TRBD1
TGTGCCAGCAGCTTAGGGTGGGCCAGGCCCGACCAAGAGACCCAGTACTTC CASSLGWARPDQETQYF TRBV7-9 NA TRBJ2-5 17 NA
TGCGCCAGCAGCCAAACAGCTAGCACAGATACGCAGTATTTT CASSQTASTDTQYF TRBV4-1 NA TRBJ2-3 14 NA